The 11 T cell receptor beta chains below all came from one sample that was sequenced in a study of blood T cell repertoires in COVID-19. Only in-frame clones appear in the TCRdb table, and some are missing; sequencing was by immunoSEQ multiplex PCR. This table holds approximately 270,000 clones, around 85% found once. Sequencing was carried out using peripheral blood. These receptors all come from a human donor with COVID-19, enrolled during active disease. The donor label of this sample is uncertain.

The V gene is TRBV11-3, the J gene TRBJ2-6; D perhaps matches TRBD1 (5 bases). The CDR3 extends over 16 amino acids. The germline V and J ends were trimmed by 1 base and 4 bases, with 11 bases remaining between them. Germline V gene lookup returns CDR1 SGHNT and CDR2 YENEEA. CDR3 protein: CASSLGSGAGANVLTF. CDR3 DNA sequence: TGTGCCAGCAGCTTAGGAAGTGGGGCCGGGGCCAACGTCCTGACTTTC.

This chain joins TRBV15 and TRBJ2-4, with 8 positions matching TRBD1. The CDR3 spans 17 residues. The germline CDR1 and CDR2 sequences are LNHNV and YYDKDF (reference sequence). The J segment lost 2 bases and the V segment lost 5 bases, leaving 11 bases of the junction unmatched. The CDR3 nucleotides are TGTGCCACCAGCGGGGACAGGTTCGGTTTTACCAAAAACATTCAGTACTTC. Its protein is CATSGDRFGFTKNIQYF.

The chain employs TRBV29-1 and TRBJ2-1; 8 bases match TRBD1. The trim removed 7 bases at V and 4 bases at J, leaving 6 bases unmatched. Germline values: CDR1 SQVTM, CDR2 ANQGSEA. The CDR3 extends over 13 amino acids. The CDR3 nucleotides read TGCAGCGGGGGACAGGAGCTTTACAATGAGCAGTTCTTC. Protein product: CSGGQELYNEQFF.

To note about this clone: This same CDR3 is encoded by further DNA sequences in the sample. The V call is TRBV5-1, the J call TRBJ1-1, with TRBD1 identical over 7 bases. The CDR3 totals 14 residues. J gave up 4 bases and V 0 bases, and 3 bases lay outside the gene matches. Germline V gene lookup returns CDR1 SGHRS and CDR2 YFSETQ. The CDR3 nucleotides are TGCGCCAGCAGCTTGGAGGGGGCCGGCACTGAAGCTTTCTTT. This sequence encodes CASSLEGAGTEAFF.

The chain couples TRBV2 to TRBJ1-5; D unresolved. Trimming took 8 bases from V and 0 from J, leaving 11 bases between them. The germline V gene has CDR1 SNHLY and CDR2 FYNNEI. This CDR3 has 14 residues. The CDR3, as DNA: TGTGCCAGCCAAGCTACCTATAGCAATCAGCCCCAGCATTTT. Amino acid sequence: CASQATYSNQPQHF.

The chain recombines TRBV10-3 with TRBJ2-2, with D perhaps matching TRBD1 (6 bases). The CDR3 is made up of 16 amino acids. Germline V gene sequence: CDR1 ENHRY, CDR2 SYGVKD. V lost 8 bases and J lost 0, with 16 bases in between. This chain's CDR3 is CAIPVGAGANTGELFF. The CDR3 nucleotides read TGTGCCATCCCCGTGGGGGCCGGGGCGAACACCGGGGAGCTGTTTTTT.

The chain carries TRBV19 and TRBJ2-5; 8 positions match TRBD2. Per germline, CDR1 LNHDA and CDR2 SQIVND (reference sequence). The V and J ends lost 6 bases and 4 bases, in that order; junction bases with no gene match: 10. The CDR3 has 15 amino acids. The CDR3 nucleotides are TGTGCCAGTAGGGGAGGCGGGAGGCCAGGAGAGACCCAGTACTTC. Its translation: CASRGGGRPGETQYF.

This clone has just one count. The genes are TRBV7-9 and TRBJ1-4; 8 bases align to TRBD1. Germline CDR1 reads SEHNR; CDR2 reads FQNEAQ (reference sequence). J was trimmed by 1 base and V by 5 bases; bases with no gene match: 6. The CDR3 spans 16 residues. The CDR3: CASSTSDRGTNEKLFF. The CDR3 DNA is TGTGCCAGCAGCACATCCGACAGGGGAACTAATGAAAAACTGTTTTTT.

The chain has TRBV19 and TRBJ1-5; maybe TRBD1 (6 bases). The CDR3 length is 16 residues. The V end was cut by 4 bases, the J end by 5 bases, with 18 bases between. Germline V lookup: CDR1 LNHDA, CDR2 SQIVND (reference sequence). CDR3 region: CASSTQGMDFYQPQHF. For the CDR3, the DNA is TGTGCCAGTAGTACTCAGGGGATGGACTTCTATCAGCCCCAGCATTTT.

The chain carries TRBV25-1 and TRBJ2-5; D perhaps matches TRBD2 (5 bases). The CDR3 has 12 amino acids. Trimming removed 6 bases from V and 3 bases from J, with 8 bases in between. Germline CDR1 MGHDK, CDR2 SYGVNS. The CDR3 DNA follows: TGTGCCAGCAGAACGAGGGAAGAGACCCAGTACTTC. Its translation: CASRTREETQYF.

This clone was counted a few times. The chain links TRBV7-2 to TRBJ1-4, with D perhaps matching TRBD1 (5 bases). CDR1 and CDR2 (germline): SGHTA, FQGNSA. Between the trimmed V and J ends, which lost 0 bases and 8 bases, there was a span of 16 bases. The CDR3 has 16 residues. The CDR3: CASSLASGGGGEKLFF. CDR3 nucleotide sequence: TGTGCCAGCAGCTTAGCGAGCGGGGGGGGAGGAGAAAAACTGTTTTTT.